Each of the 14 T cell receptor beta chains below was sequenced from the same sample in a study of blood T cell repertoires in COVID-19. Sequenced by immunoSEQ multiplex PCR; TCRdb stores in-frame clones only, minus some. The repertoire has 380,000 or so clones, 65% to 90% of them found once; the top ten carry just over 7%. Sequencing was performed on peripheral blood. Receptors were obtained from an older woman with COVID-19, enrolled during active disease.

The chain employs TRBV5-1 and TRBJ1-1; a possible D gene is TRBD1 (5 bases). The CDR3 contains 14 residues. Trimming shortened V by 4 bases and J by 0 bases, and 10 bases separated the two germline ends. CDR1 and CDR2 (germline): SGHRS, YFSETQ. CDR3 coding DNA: TGCGCCAGCAGCCCGGACACCATGAACACTGAAGCTTTCTTT. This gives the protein CASSPDTMNTEAFF.

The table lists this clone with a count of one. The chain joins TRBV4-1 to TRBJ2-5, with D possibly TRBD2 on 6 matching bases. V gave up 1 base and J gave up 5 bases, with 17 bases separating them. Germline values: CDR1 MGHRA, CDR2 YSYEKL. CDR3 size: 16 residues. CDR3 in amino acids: CASSQVLGGTGETQYF. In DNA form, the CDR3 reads TGCGCCAGCAGCCAAGTGTTAGGAGGGACCGGGGAGACCCAGTACTTC.

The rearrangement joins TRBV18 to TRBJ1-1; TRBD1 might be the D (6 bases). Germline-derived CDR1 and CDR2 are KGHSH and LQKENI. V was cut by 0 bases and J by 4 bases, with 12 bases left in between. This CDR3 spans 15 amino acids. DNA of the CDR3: TGTGCCAGCTCACCACCCCCACAGGGTCCCACTGAAGCTTTCTTT. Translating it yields CASSPPPQGPTEAFF.

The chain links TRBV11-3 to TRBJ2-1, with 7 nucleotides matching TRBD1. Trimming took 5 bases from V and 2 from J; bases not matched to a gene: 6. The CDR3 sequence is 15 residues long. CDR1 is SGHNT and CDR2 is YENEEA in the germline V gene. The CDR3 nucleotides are TGTGCCAGCAGCCGAAGGGGGCCGGCCTACAATGAGCAGTTCTTC. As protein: CASSRRGPAYNEQFF. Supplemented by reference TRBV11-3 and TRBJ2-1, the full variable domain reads EAGVVQSPRYKIIEKKQPVAFWCNPISGHNTLYWYLQNLGQGPELLIRYENEEAVDDSQLPKDRFSAERLKGVDSTLKIQPAELGDSAVYLCASSRRGPAYNEQFFGPGTRLTVL.

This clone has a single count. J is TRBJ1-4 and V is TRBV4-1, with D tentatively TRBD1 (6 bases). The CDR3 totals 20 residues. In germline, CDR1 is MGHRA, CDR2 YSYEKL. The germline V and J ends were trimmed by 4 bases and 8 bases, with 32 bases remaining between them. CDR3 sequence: CASSPRVWFVTGPQNEKLFF. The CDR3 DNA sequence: TGCGCCAGCAGCCCCCGAGTCTGGTTTGTCACAGGGCCCCAAAACGAAAAACTGTTTTTT.

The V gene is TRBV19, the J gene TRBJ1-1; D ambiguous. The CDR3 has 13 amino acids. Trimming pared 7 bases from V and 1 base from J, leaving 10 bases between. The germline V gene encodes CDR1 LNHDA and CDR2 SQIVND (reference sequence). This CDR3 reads CASTRHENTEAFF. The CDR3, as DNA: TGTGCCAGTACAAGACACGAGAACACTGAAGCTTTCTTT. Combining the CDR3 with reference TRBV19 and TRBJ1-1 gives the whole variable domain DGGITQSPKYLFRKEGQNVTLSCEQNLNHDAMYWYRQDPGQGLRLIYYSQIVNDFQKGDIAEGYSVSREKKESFPLTVTSAQKNPTAFYLCASTRHENTEAFFGQGTRLTVV.

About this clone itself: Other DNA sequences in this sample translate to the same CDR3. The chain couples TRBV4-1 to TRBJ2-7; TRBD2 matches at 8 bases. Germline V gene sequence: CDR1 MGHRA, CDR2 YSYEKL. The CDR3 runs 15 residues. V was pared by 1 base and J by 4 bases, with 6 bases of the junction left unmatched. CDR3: CASSQASGGSYEQYF. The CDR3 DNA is TGCGCCAGCAGCCAAGCGAGCGGGGGCTCGTACGAGCAGTACTTC.

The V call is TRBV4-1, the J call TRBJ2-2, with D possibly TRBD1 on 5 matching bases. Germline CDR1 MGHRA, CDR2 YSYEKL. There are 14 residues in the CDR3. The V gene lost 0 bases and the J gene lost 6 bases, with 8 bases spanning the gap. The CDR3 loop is CASSQDQGAGELFF. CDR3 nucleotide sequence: TGCGCCAGCAGCCAAGACCAGGGTGCCGGGGAGCTGTTTTTT.

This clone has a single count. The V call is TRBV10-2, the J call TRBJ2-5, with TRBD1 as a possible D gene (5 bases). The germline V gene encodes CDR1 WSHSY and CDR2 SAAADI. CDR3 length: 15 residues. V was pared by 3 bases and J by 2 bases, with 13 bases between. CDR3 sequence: CASSDPGLGQETQYF. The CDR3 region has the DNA TGCGCCAGCAGTGACCCAGGGTTGGGGCAAGAGACCCAGTACTTC.

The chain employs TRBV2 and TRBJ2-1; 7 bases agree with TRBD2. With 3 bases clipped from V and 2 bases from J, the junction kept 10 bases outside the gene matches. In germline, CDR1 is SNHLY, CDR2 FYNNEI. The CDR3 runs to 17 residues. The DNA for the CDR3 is TGTGCCAGCAGTGACCCCAAAAGCGGGGTGACCTACAATGAGCAGTTCTTC. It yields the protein CASSDPKSGVTYNEQFF.

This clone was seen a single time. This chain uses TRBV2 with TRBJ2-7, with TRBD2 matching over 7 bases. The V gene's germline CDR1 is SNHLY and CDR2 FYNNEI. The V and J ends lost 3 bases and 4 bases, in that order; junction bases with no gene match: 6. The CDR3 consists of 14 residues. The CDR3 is CASSEGTTQYEQYF. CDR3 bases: TGTGCCAGCAGTGAGGGGACTACACAATACGAGCAGTACTTC. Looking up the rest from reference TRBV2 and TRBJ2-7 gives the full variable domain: EPEVTQTPSHQVTQMGQEVILRCVPISNHLYFYWYRQILGQKVEFLVSFYNNEISEKSEIFDDQFSVERPDGSNFTLKIRSTKLEDSAMYFCASSEGTTQYEQYFGPGTRLTVT.

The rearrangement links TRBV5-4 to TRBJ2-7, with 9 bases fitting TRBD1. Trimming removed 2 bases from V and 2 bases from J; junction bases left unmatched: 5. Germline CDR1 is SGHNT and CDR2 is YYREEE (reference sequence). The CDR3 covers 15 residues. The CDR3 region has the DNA TGTGCCAGCAGCTTCGGACAGGGGCCCCCCTACGAGCAGTACTTC. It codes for CASSFGQGPPYEQYF. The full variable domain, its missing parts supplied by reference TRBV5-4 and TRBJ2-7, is ETGVTQSPTHLIKTRGQQVTLRCSSQSGHNTVSWYQQALGQGPQFIFQYYREEENGRGNFPPRFSGLQFPNYSSELNVNALELDDSALYLCASSFGQGPPYEQYFGPGTRLTVT.

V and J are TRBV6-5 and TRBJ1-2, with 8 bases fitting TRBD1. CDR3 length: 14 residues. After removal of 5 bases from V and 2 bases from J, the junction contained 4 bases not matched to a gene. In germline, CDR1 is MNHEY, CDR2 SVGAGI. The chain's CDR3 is CASSRTGSNYGYTF. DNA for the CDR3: TGTGCCAGCAGTCGGACAGGGTCCAACTATGGCTACACCTTC.

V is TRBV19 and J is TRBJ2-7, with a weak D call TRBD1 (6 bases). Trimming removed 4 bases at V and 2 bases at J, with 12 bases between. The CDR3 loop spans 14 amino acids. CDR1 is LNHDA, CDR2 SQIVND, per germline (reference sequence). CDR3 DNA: TGTGCCAGTAGTACCTTCGGACAGACCTACGAGCAGTACTTC. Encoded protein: CASSTFGQTYEQYF.